Presented here are 27 T cell receptor beta chains from one specimen sequenced in a study of T cells in Graves' hyperthyroidism and ophthalmopathy. The source material, RNA transcripts, was used to amplify TCR beta CDR3 regions. The study used the HTBI primer set for a first-round RT-PCR of the TCR CDR3. TCRdb recomputed calls from the multiplex PCR reads with MiXCR, one row per CDR3 protein. This table holds around 190,000 distinct CDR3 sequences, about a sixth found once. Sequencing was performed on blood. These receptors came from a woman between 45 and 65 years old with Graves' hyperthyroidism.

This clonotype was detected ten times or more. This chain uses TRBV20-1 with TRBJ2-1, with no clear D. V was pared by 3 bases and J by 7 bases, with 13 bases between. The germline CDR1 and CDR2 sequences are DFQATT and SNEGSKA (reference sequence). The CDR3 totals 13 residues. CDR3 region: CSARLIFGNEQFF. CDR3 DNA sequence: TGCAGTGCTAGGTTAATATTCGGGAATGAGCAGTTCTTC.

This sequence joins TRBV27 and TRBJ2-5; 9 bases are a match to TRBD2. Per the germline V gene, CDR1 is MNHEY and CDR2 is SMNVEV (reference sequence). The CDR3 length is 17 residues. V lost 3 bases, J lost 5 bases, and 13 bases stayed unmatched. CDR3 amino acids: CASSFLAGTHAGETQYF. The DNA of the CDR3 is TGTGCCAGCAGTTTCCTAGCGGGAACCCACGCGGGGGAGACCCAGTACTTC.

The gene calls are TRBV7-6 and TRBJ2-5; TRBD2 might be the D (6 bases). The CDR3 is 14 amino acids. Germline CDR1 is SGHVS and CDR2 is FNYEAQ. Trimming took 5 bases from V and 5 from J, leaving 15 bases between them. The CDR3 region has the DNA TGTGCCAGCAGCAAACACGGGAGCGGTGAGACCCAGTACTTC. Translated, it gives CASSKHGSGETQYF.

There are many counts of this clonotype. The chain joins TRBV18 to TRBJ2-3; D call uncertain. This CDR3 spans 14 amino acids. Germline V gene lookup returns CDR1 KGHSH and CDR2 LQKENI. With 0 bases removed from V and 3 bases from J, the gap between germline ends came to 7 bases. CDR3 residues: CASSPPGRTDTQYF. In DNA, the CDR3 is TGTGCCAGCTCACCACCCGGCAGAACAGATACGCAGTATTTT.

This chain uses TRBV6-2 or TRBV6-3 with TRBJ2-1, with TRBD2 matching over 12 bases. In germline, CDR1 is MNHEY, CDR2 SVGEGT. The CDR3 length is 15 residues. J was trimmed by 4 bases and V by 6 bases; bases with no gene match: 4. CDR3 protein: CASRQLAGGYNEQFF. Written as DNA, the CDR3 is TGTGCCAGCAGGCAACTAGCGGGGGGTTACAATGAGCAGTTCTTC.

This clonotype has only a few counts. J is TRBJ1-6 and V is TRBV20-1; 7 bases map to TRBD1. With V trimmed by 6 bases and J by 6 bases, 8 bases remained unmatched. Germline V gene lookup returns CDR1 DFQATT and CDR2 SNEGSKA (reference sequence). The CDR3 sequence is 14 residues long. The CDR3 protein is CSAPAGTANSPLHF. The DNA of the CDR3 is TGCAGTGCCCCCGCCGGGACAGCTAATTCACCCCTCCACTTT.

This clonotype was counted many times. This chain connects TRBV2 to TRBJ1-2; D unresolved. The V gene's germline CDR1 is SNHLY and CDR2 FYNNEI. V lost 5 bases and J lost 0, with 10 bases in between. This CDR3 contains 14 residues. The CDR3 reads CASSRRAANYGYTF. CDR3 DNA sequence: TGTGCCAGCAGTCGCCGGGCGGCTAACTATGGCTACACCTTC.

This clonotype was observed at least ten times. The chain is built from TRBV28 and TRBJ2-7; D is ambiguous. Trimming removed 7 bases from V and 4 bases from J, with 14 bases in between. From germline, CDR1 is MDHEN and CDR2 SYDVKM. The CDR3 has 13 amino acids. The CDR3 sequence: CASKASESYEQYF. Written as DNA, the CDR3 is TGTGCCAGCAAGGCATCTGAATCTTACGAGCAGTACTTC.

The chain carries TRBV5-1 and TRBJ2-1; the match to TRBD2 covers 7 bases. The ends lost 6 bases at V and 4 bases at J; junction bases unmatched: 4. Per germline, CDR1 SGHRS and CDR2 YFSETQ. The CDR3 extends over 13 amino acids. Here the CDR3 reads CASTLATYNEQFF. CDR3 bases: TGCGCCAGCACACTAGCGACGTACAATGAGCAGTTCTTC.

This clonotype has only a few counts. This chain connects TRBV19 to TRBJ2-1, with 8 bases fitting TRBD2. Germline loops: CDR1 LNHDA, CDR2 SQIVND (reference sequence). V lost 4 bases, J lost 7 bases, and 6 bases stayed unmatched. The CDR3 runs to 14 residues. CDR3 loop: CASSTGGGRNEQFF. DNA for the CDR3: TGTGCCAGTAGTACAGGCGGCGGGAGGAATGAGCAGTTCTTC. Full variable domain (missing parts from reference TRBV19 and TRBJ2-1): DGGITQSPKYLFRKEGQNVTLSCEQNLNHDAMYWYRQDPGQGLRLIYYSQIVNDFQKGDIAEGYSVSREKKESFPLTVTSAQKNPTAFYLCASSTGGGRNEQFFGPGTRLTVL.

In its sample, this clonotype was seen many times. V and J are TRBV28 and TRBJ1-5, with TRBD1 identical over 7 bases. Germline lookup yields CDR1 MDHEN and CDR2 SYDVKM. CDR3 size: 15 residues. V dropped 8 bases and J dropped 7; count of bases not matched to a gene: 14. The CDR3 DNA reads as TGTGCCAGCCCCCCCGGGACAGCCCTTAGGCAGCCCCAGCATTTT. This gives the protein CASPPGTALRQPQHF.

This clonotype was counted between two and nine times. V and J are TRBV4-1 and TRBJ1-5; 8 nucleotides line up with TRBD1. The trim removed 3 bases at V and 7 bases at J, leaving 2 bases unmatched. The CDR3 runs 13 residues. The germline CDR1 and CDR2 sequences are MGHRA and YSYEKL. CDR3 in amino acids: CASSQGQVQPQHF. CDR3 coding DNA: TGCGCCAGCAGCCAGGGACAGGTCCAGCCCCAGCATTTT.

This sequence joins TRBV27 and TRBJ2-7; the D gene is possibly TRBD1 (5 bases). CDR1 is MNHEY and CDR2 is SMNVEV in the germline V gene (reference sequence). This CDR3 has 16 residues. With 6 bases removed from V and 2 bases from J, the gap between germline ends came to 20 bases. The CDR3 here is CASRAESLGRAYEQYF. CDR3 nucleotides: TGTGCCAGCAGAGCCGAATCCCTGGGCAGGGCCTACGAGCAGTACTTC.

The chain couples TRBV20-1 to TRBJ2-7; the match to TRBD2 covers 12 bases. Trimming removed 6 bases from V and 8 bases from J; junction bases left unmatched: 8. Per the germline V gene, CDR1 is DFQATT and CDR2 is SNEGSKA (reference sequence). The CDR3 runs to 13 residues. CDR3 loop: CSAPKGTSGQQYF. In DNA form, the CDR3 reads TGCAGTGCACCAAAAGGGACTAGCGGGCAGCAGTACTTC.

This clonotype was picked up a small number of times. A much larger clone lies one base from this, so it may be a read error. The genes are TRBV11-3 and TRBJ1-2, with TRBD1 identical over 7 bases. The CDR3 spans 14 residues. CDR1 is SGHNT and CDR2 is YENEEA in the germline V gene. J lost 4 bases, V lost 5 bases, and 7 bases had no gene match. CDR3 loop: CASSGDSSFYGYTF. The CDR3 DNA follows: TGTGCCAGCAGCGGGGACAGCTCGTTCTATGGCTACACCTTC. The complete variable domain, with remaining parts taken from reference TRBV11-3 and TRBJ1-2, reads EAGVVQSPRYKIIEKKQPVAFWCNPISGHNTLYWYLQNLGQGPELLIRYENEEAVDDSQLPKDRFSAERLKGVDSTLKIQPAELGDSAVYLCASSGDSSFYGYTFGSGTRLTVV.

Many counts were recorded for this clonotype. The gene calls are TRBV20-1 and TRBJ1-1; possible D gene TRBD1, 5 bases. Germline loops: CDR1 DFQATT, CDR2 SNEGSKA (reference sequence). The CDR3 runs 15 residues. Trimming pared 4 bases from V and 1 base from J, leaving 16 bases between. This CDR3 reads CSATMGLRTNTEAFF. CDR3 coding DNA: TGCAGTGCTACCATGGGACTTAGGACGAACACTGAAGCTTTCTTT.

This chain connects TRBV18 to TRBJ1-1, with D possibly being TRBD1 (6 bases). Germline CDR1 KGHSH, CDR2 LQKENI. V was clipped by 3 bases and J by 6 bases, with 11 bases between them. The CDR3 has 13 amino acids. Here the CDR3 reads CASSPAGASEAFF. CDR3 DNA: TGTGCCAGCTCACCTGCGGGGGCTTCTGAAGCTTTCTTT.

Note on this clonotype: A much larger clone differs by one base, so this may be a read error. This chain joins TRBV19 and TRBJ2-5; D remains unclear. Germline assignment: CDR1 LNHDA and CDR2 SQIVND (reference sequence). This CDR3 comprises 14 residues. The CDR3 DNA reads TGTGCCAGTAGTCCAAGAGGAATACAAGGGACCCAGTACTTC. This codes for CASSPRGIQGTQYF.

This clonotype was observed many times. The CDR3, as DNA: TGTGCCAGCAGCTCTGAGGGGACAATCACAGATACGCAGTATTTT. Translation: CASSSEGTITDTQYF. The rearrangement uses TRBV7-9 and TRBJ2-3; possible D gene TRBD1, 6 bases. V shed 4 bases and J shed 2 bases, with 13 bases lying between them. From germline, CDR1 is SEHNR and CDR2 FQNEAQ (reference sequence). The CDR3 extends over 15 amino acids.

The chain recombines TRBV6-1 with TRBJ2-7; 10 bases fit TRBD1. This CDR3 has 17 amino acids. The V gene's germline CDR1 is MNHNS and CDR2 SASEGT. V shed 5 bases and J 3 bases; nucleotides not matched to a gene: 13. The CDR3 loop is CASSRDNTGTGVYEQYF. For the CDR3, the DNA is TGTGCCAGCAGTCGAGACAACACCGGGACAGGGGTCTACGAGCAGTACTTC.

This clonotype was observed many times. The V gene is TRBV28, the J gene TRBJ2-1, with 13 positions matching TRBD2. Losses at the gene ends were 6 bases for V and 0 bases for J; bases not matched to a gene: 5. Per germline, CDR1 MDHEN and CDR2 SYDVKM. CDR3 length: 17 amino acids. The CDR3 loop is CASRPGLAGLSYNEQFF. CDR3 nucleotide sequence: TGTGCCAGCAGACCGGGACTAGCGGGGCTCTCCTACAATGAGCAGTTCTTC.

The chain has TRBV5-4 and TRBJ1-2, with D unclear. The V gene lost 3 bases and the J gene lost 4 bases, with 7 bases spanning the gap. The germline gives CDR1 SGHNT, CDR2 YYREEE (reference sequence). The CDR3 length is 12 residues. The CDR3 sequence is CASSYPRYGYTF. For the CDR3, the DNA is TGTGCCAGCAGCTACCCCCGCTATGGCTACACCTTC.

This clonotype was seen a few times. V usage is TRBV20-1 and J usage is TRBJ2-5; D uncertain. Germline V gene sequence: CDR1 DFQATT, CDR2 SNEGSKA (reference sequence). The CDR3 consists of 15 residues. The germline V and J ends were trimmed by 2 bases and 7 bases, with 20 bases remaining between them. The CDR3 sequence: CSARLLSLKWGTQYF. CDR3 DNA sequence: TGCAGTGCTAGATTGCTTAGCTTGAAATGGGGGACCCAGTACTTC.

The V call is TRBV6-1, the J call TRBJ2-1; 7 nucleotides match TRBD2. The germline CDR1 and CDR2 sequences are MNHNS and SASEGT. The CDR3 runs to 15 residues. With 9 bases clipped from V and 4 bases from J, the junction kept 12 bases outside the gene matches. CDR3 protein: CASIRGSQGYNEQFF. The CDR3 DNA sequence: TGTGCCAGTATTCGCGGGAGTCAGGGTTACAATGAGCAGTTCTTC.

This CDR3 reads CAIQQESSNQPQHF. CDR3 DNA sequence: TGTGCCATCCAACAGGAATCCAGCAATCAGCCCCAGCATTTT. J is TRBJ1-5 and V is TRBV10-3; D may be TRBD1 (5 bases). Looked up from germline, CDR1 is ENHRY and CDR2 is SYGVKD. CDR3 size: 14 residues. The V end was cut by 8 bases, the J end by 1 base, with 12 bases between.

This chain joins TRBV5-1 and TRBJ2-1; 12 bases align to TRBD2. The V gene's germline CDR1 is SGHRS and CDR2 YFSETQ. V was pared by 2 bases and J by 1 base, with 22 bases of the junction left unmatched. The CDR3 runs to 23 residues. The chain's CDR3 is CASSFPSETSGSYGGGSYNEQFF. CDR3 DNA: TGCGCCAGCAGCTTTCCGTCAGAGACTAGCGGGAGTTACGGGGGCGGATCCTACAATGAGCAGTTCTTC.

This clonotype was recorded at least ten times. The chain couples TRBV7-9 to TRBJ2-1; either TRBD1 or TRBD2 may supply D (6 bases each). This CDR3 is built from 11 residues. Germline lookup yields CDR1 SEHNR and CDR2 FQNEAQ (reference sequence). V lost 4 bases and J 15 bases, leaving 13 bases between the germline ends. CDR3 bases: TGTGCCAGCAGCTCGGAGGGGGTTCGGTTCTTC. Translated, it gives CASSSEGVRFF.